These 15 T cell receptor beta chains share one sample of origin, sequenced in a study of cytomegalovirus exposure and HLA in healthy donors. Primers included in the PCR were 60 Vbeta and 13 Jbeta primers. Produced via immunoSEQ multiplex PCR; TCRdb's table is partial and in-frame only. The sample shows about 31,000 clones, around two fifths of them seen only once. The sample consisted of PBMCs. The receptors were gathered from a woman between 45 and 60 years old in good health and CMV-seronegative.

This clone showed up just a few times. The DNA of the CDR3 is TGTGCCAGCAGGAGTCGAGCGGGAGGTAGAGAGACCCAGTACTTC. It translates to CASRSRAGGRETQYF. The chain employs TRBV7-2 and TRBJ2-5; 9 positions match TRBD2. Per germline, CDR1 SGHTA and CDR2 FQGNSA. The CDR3 loop spans 15 amino acids. V shed 6 bases, J shed 4 bases, and the junction held 9 bases outside the gene matches.

The chain employs TRBV27 and TRBJ2-7; 10 nucleotides match TRBD2. Per germline, CDR1 MNHEY and CDR2 SMNVEV (reference sequence). The length of the CDR3 is 14 residues. Trimming at V came to 8 bases and at J to 4 bases, leaving 8 bases not matched to a gene. CDR3 region: CASQLLAGRYEQYF. DNA of the CDR3: TGTGCCAGCCAGTTACTAGCGGGACGTTACGAGCAGTACTTC.

V usage is TRBV19 and J usage is TRBJ2-2, with D unclear. Germline V CDR1 and CDR2: LNHDA, SQIVND (reference sequence). V was clipped by 2 bases and J by 4 bases, with 8 bases between them. The CDR3 totals 14 residues. The CDR3 bases are TGTGCCAGTAGTATAATGCCAGTCACCGGGGAGCTGTTTTTT. This codes for CASSIMPVTGELFF.

This clone has a handful of counts. The chain recombines TRBV10-3 with TRBJ1-2; TRBD1 matches at 7 bases. This CDR3 is built from 17 residues. The ends lost 10 bases at V and 0 bases at J; junction bases unmatched: 17. Germline CDR1 and CDR2: ENHRY and SYGVKD. CDR3 nucleotides: TGTGCCACCCACGGCGGCCAGGGGGTAAAGGCTAACTATGGCTACACCTTC. It codes for CATHGGQGVKANYGYTF.

This clone occurred a few times. The CDR3, as DNA: TGTGCCTGGAGTGGGGGGGTCGGACTACAAGAGACCCAGTACTTC. This gives the protein CAWSGGVGLQETQYF. J is TRBJ2-5 and V is TRBV30, with D possibly TRBD2 on 6 matching bases. The germline V and J ends were trimmed by 1 base and 2 bases, with 14 bases remaining between them. The germline gives CDR1 GTSNPN, CDR2 SVGIG (reference sequence). The CDR3 spans 15 residues.

This chain links TRBV5-1 with TRBJ1-1; tentatively, D is TRBD1 (6 bases). This CDR3 has 14 amino acids. Germline V gives CDR1 SGHRS, CDR2 YFSETQ. The germline V and J ends were trimmed by 2 bases and 1 base, with 9 bases remaining between them. The CDR3 loop is CASSFRGPNTEAFF. Here the CDR3 DNA reads TGCGCCAGCAGCTTCAGGGGTCCGAACACTGAAGCTTTCTTT.

This clone was picked up a small number of times. V and J are TRBV2 and TRBJ2-5; D remains ambiguous. The CDR3 length is 12 residues. Trimming removed 8 bases at V and 4 bases at J, with 11 bases between. CDR1 is SNHLY, CDR2 FYNNEI, per germline. The CDR3 sequence is CASLLGRETQYF. In DNA, the CDR3 is TGTGCCAGCCTCCTAGGTAGAGAGACCCAGTACTTC.

The V call is TRBV13, the J call TRBJ2-1; D may be TRBD2 (5 bases). Per germline, CDR1 PRHDT and CDR2 FYEKMQ (reference sequence). The CDR3 contains 13 residues. Trimming took off 6 bases at V and 6 bases at J, with 12 bases between the two ends. The chain's CDR3 is CASRRAGRNEQFF. The CDR3 nucleotides read TGTGCCAGCAGGCGGGCGGGTCGCAATGAGCAGTTCTTC.

This clone was observed a handful of times. J is TRBJ2-7 and V is TRBV27; 10 bases map to TRBD1. The CDR3 consists of 15 residues. The germline V gene encodes CDR1 MNHEY and CDR2 SMNVEV (reference sequence). V lost 5 bases and J lost 1; bases outside the gene matches: 5. The CDR3 DNA reads as TGTGCCAGCAGTACCGGACAGGGGGGATCCTACGAGCAGTACTTC. As protein: CASSTGQGGSYEQYF.

This chain uses TRBV6-1 with TRBJ1-5, with 10 bases that match TRBD1. CDR1 is MNHNS, CDR2 SASEGT, per germline. V gave up 4 bases and J gave up 6 bases; unmatched junction bases: 12. This CDR3 has 17 residues. The CDR3 bases are TGTGCCAGCAGTGCGACAGGGGGCAGAAGGTGGGGTCAGCCCCAGCATTTT. Residues: CASSATGGRRWGQPQHF.

The sample holds a few counts of this clone. The chain joins TRBV9 to TRBJ2-5; TRBD1 might be the D (6 bases). CDR3 length: 14 amino acids. From germline, CDR1 is SGDLS and CDR2 YYNGEE. Deletions cut 2 bases from V and 4 bases from J, with 12 bases between. As DNA, the CDR3 is TGTGCCAGCAGCGTGGAGGCCAGGGGAGAGACCCAGTACTTC. Translation gives CASSVEARGETQYF.

This chain links TRBV2 with TRBJ1-6, with TRBD1 identical over 7 bases. This CDR3 has 14 residues. The V gene's germline CDR1 is SNHLY and CDR2 FYNNEI. V shed 2 bases, J shed 7 bases, and the junction held 2 bases outside the gene matches. The CDR3 is CASSENRGNSPLHF. As DNA, the CDR3 is TGTGCCAGCAGTGAAAACAGGGGCAATTCACCCCTCCACTTT. The variable domain in full, completed from reference TRBV2 and TRBJ1-6, reads EPEVTQTPSHQVTQMGQEVILRCVPISNHLYFYWYRQILGQKVEFLVSFYNNEISEKSEIFDDQFSVERPDGSNFTLKIRSTKLEDSAMYFCASSENRGNSPLHFGNGTRLTVT.

The chain uses TRBV5-6 and TRBJ1-5; D is perhaps TRBD1 (5 bases). Germline-derived CDR1 and CDR2 are SGHDT and YYEEEE. V was cut by 4 bases and J by 5 bases, with 16 bases left in between. The CDR3 contains 15 residues. This CDR3 is CASSPRTLRDQPQHF. The CDR3, as DNA: TGTGCCAGCAGCCCACGGACATTACGAGATCAGCCCCAGCATTTT.

In this sample, this clone turned up a few times. This chain links TRBV7-8 with TRBJ1-6; 8 bases line up with TRBD1. The CDR3 is 18 residues long. V trimming: 2 bases; J trimming: 7 bases; junction bases outside the gene matches: 13. Germline values: CDR1 SGHVS, CDR2 FQNEAQ. CDR3: CASSLSAGGALRNSPLHF. Here the CDR3 DNA reads TGTGCCAGCAGCTTATCGGCAGGGGGCGCGTTAAGAAATTCACCCCTCCACTTT.

This clone was counted between two and nine times. The J gene is TRBJ2-4, the V gene TRBV6-1; tentative D call: TRBD1 (6 bases). The V end was cut by 3 bases, the J end by 7 bases, with 13 bases between. The CDR3 covers 14 residues. CDR1 is MNHNS and CDR2 is SASEGT in the germline V gene. CDR3 nucleotides: TGTGCCAGCAGTGACAGGGGTGGGCGTAACATTCAGTACTTC. It is translated as CASSDRGGRNIQYF.